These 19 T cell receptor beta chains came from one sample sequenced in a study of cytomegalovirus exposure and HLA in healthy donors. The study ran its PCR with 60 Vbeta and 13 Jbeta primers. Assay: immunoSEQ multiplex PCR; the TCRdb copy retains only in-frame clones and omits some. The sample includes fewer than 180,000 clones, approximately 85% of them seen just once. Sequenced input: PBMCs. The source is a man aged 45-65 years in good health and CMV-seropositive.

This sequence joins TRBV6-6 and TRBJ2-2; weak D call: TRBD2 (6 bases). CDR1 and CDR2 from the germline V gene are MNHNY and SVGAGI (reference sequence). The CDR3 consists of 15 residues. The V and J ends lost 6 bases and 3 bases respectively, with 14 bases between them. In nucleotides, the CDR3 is TGTGCCAGCAGGAAGGAGGGAAGCGACACCGGGGAGCTGTTTTTT. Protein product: CASRKEGSDTGELFF.

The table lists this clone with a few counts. In DNA form, the CDR3 reads TGTGCCAGCAGCCAAGGACAAGTTAATGAAAAACTGTTTTTT. This translates into CASSQGQVNEKLFF. This chain connects TRBV7-9 to TRBJ1-4, with D perhaps TRBD1 (5 bases). Germline CDR1 SEHNR, CDR2 FQNEAQ (reference sequence). CDR3 size: 14 residues. V lost 5 bases and J lost 4, with 11 bases in between.

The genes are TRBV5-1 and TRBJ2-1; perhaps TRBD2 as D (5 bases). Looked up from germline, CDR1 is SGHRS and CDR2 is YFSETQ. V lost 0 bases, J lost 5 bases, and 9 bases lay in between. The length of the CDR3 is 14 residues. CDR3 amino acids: CASSLGQEDNEQFF. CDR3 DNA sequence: TGCGCCAGCAGCTTGGGGCAGGAGGACAATGAGCAGTTCTTC.

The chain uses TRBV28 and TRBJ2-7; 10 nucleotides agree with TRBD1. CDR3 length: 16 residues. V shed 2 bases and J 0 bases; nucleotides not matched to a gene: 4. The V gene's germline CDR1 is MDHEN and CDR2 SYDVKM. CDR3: CASSLGTGVTSYEQYF. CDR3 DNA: TGTGCCAGCAGTTTAGGGACAGGGGTCACCTCCTACGAGCAGTACTTC.

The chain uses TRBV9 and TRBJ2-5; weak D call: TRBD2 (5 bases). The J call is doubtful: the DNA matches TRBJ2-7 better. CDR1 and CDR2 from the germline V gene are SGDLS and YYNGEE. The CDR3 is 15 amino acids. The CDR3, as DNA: TGTGCCAGCAGCGTTGGTAGCGCGAGCTCCTACGAGCAGTACTTC. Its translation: CASSVGSASSYEQYF.

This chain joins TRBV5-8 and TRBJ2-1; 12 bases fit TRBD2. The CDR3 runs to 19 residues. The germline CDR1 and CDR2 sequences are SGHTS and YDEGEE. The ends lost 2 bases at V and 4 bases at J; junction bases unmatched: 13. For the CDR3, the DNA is TGTGCCAGCAGCTTTCGGGACGGTAGACTAGCGGGAGAATACAATGAGCAGTTCTTC. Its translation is CASSFRDGRLAGEYNEQFF.

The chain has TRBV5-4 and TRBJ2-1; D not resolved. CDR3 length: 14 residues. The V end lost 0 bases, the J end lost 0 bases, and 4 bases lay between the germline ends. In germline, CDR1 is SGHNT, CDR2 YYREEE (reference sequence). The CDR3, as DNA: TGTGCCAGCAGCTTGGGGAGCTCCTACAATGAGCAGTTCTTC. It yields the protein CASSLGSSYNEQFF.

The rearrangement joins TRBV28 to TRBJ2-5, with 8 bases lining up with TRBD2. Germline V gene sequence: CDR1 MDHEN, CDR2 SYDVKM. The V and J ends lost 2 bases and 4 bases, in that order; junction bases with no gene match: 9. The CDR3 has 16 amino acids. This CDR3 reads CASSLRRAGVGETQYF. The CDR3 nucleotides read TGTGCCAGCAGTTTAAGACGAGCGGGAGTGGGAGAGACCCAGTACTTC.

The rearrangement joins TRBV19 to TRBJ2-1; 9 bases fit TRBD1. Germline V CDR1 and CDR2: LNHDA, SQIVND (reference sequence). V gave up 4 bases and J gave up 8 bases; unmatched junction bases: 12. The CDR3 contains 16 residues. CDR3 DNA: TGTGCCAGTAGTACCCCGGGACAGGGTCGAGCGGATGAGCAGTTCTTC. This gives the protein CASSTPGQGRADEQFF.

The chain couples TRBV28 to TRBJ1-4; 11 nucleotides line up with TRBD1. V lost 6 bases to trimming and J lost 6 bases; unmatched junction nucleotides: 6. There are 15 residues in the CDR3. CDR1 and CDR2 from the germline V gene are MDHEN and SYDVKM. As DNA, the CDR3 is TGTGCCAGCAGCAGAAGGACAGGGGGCCATGAAAAACTGTTTTTT. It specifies CASSRRTGGHEKLFF.

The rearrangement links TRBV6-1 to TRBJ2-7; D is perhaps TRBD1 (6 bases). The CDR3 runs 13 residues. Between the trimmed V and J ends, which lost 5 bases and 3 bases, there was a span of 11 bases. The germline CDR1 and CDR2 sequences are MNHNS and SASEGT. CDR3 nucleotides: TGTGCCAGCAGTATGCAACAGGGCTACGAGCAGTACTTC. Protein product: CASSMQQGYEQYF.

The CDR3 loop is CASSPRGGHTEAFF. DNA of the CDR3: TGTGCCAGCAGCCCCCGGGGAGGGCACACTGAAGCTTTCTTT. The J gene is TRBJ1-1, the V gene TRBV5-8; D unresolved. CDR1 and CDR2 from the germline V gene are SGHTS and YDEGEE. Trimming took 4 bases from V and 3 from J, leaving 13 bases between them. The length of the CDR3 is 14 residues.

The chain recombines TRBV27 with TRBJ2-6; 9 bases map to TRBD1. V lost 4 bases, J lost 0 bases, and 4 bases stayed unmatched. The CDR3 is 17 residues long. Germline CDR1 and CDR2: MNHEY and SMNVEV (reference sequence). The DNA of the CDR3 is TGTGCCAGCAGTTCTAACAGGGGGCGCTCTGGGGCCAACGTCCTGACTTTC. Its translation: CASSSNRGRSGANVLTF. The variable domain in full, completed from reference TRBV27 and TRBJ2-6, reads EAQVTQNPRYLITVTGKKLTVTCSQNMNHEYMSWYRQDPGLGLRQIYYSMNVEVTDKGDVPEGYKVSRKEKRNFPLILESPSPNQTSLYFCASSSNRGRSGANVLTFGAGSRLTVL.

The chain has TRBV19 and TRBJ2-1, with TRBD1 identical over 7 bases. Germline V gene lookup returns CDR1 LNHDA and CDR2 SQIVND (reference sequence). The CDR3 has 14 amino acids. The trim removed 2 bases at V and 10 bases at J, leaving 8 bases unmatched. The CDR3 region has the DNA TGTGCCAGTAGTATACGACAGGGATCGGCCGAGCAGTTCTTC. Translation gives CASSIRQGSAEQFF.

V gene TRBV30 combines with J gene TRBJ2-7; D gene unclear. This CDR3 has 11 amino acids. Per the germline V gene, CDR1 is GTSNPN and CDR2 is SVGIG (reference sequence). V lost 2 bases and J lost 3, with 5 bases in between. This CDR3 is CAWSTSYEQYF. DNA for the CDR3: TGTGCCTGGAGTACAAGCTACGAGCAGTACTTC.

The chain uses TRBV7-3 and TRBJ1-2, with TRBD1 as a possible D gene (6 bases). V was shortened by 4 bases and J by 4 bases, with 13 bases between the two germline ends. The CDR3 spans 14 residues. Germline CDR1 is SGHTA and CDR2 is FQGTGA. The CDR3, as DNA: TGTGCCAGCAGCTCTGCGGACAGATCCTATGGCTACACCTTC. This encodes CASSSADRSYGYTF.

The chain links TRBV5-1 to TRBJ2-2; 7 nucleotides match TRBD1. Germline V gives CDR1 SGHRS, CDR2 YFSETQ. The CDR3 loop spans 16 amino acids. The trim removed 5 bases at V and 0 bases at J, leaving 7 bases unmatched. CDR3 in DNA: TGCGCCAGCAGTCAAAACAGGGGCTCGAACACCGGGGAGCTGTTTTTT. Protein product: CASSQNRGSNTGELFF. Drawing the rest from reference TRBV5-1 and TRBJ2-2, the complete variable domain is KAGVTQTPRYLIKTRGQQVTLSCSPISGHRSVSWYQQTPGQGLQFLFEYFSETQRNKGNFPGRFSGRQFSNSRSEMNVSTLELGDSALYLCASSQNRGSNTGELFFGEGSRLTVL.

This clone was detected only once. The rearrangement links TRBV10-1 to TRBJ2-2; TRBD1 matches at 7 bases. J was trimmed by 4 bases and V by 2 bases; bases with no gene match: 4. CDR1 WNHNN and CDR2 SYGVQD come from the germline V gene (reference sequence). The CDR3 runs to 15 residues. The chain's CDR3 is CASSEGQEFTGELFF. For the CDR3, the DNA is TGCGCCAGCAGTGAGGGACAGGAATTCACCGGGGAGCTGTTTTTT.

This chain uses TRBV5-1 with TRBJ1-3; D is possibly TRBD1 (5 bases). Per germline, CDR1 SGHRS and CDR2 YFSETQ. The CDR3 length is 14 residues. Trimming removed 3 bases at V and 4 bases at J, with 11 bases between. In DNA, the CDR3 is TGCGCCAGCAGCTCGCAGGGTTCCGGAAACACCATATATTTT. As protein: CASSSQGSGNTIYF.